Presented here are 5 T cell receptor beta chains from one specimen sequenced in a study of T cells in Graves' hyperthyroidism and ophthalmopathy. RNA transcripts served as the template for amplifying TCR beta CDR3 regions. The HTBI primer set served for first-round RT-PCR of the TCR CDR3. TCRdb fed the multiplex PCR reads into MiXCR, producing one record per CDR3 protein. Here the sample spans approximately 520,000 distinct CDR3 sequences, 24% being singletons. Specimen: blood. The receptors were gathered from a woman aged 30 to 39 with Graves' ophthalmopathy.

The chain uses TRBV7-8 and TRBJ1-1; D is ambiguous. Germline lookup yields CDR1 SGHVS and CDR2 FQNEAQ. V lost 5 bases and J 5 bases, leaving 15 bases between the germline ends. The CDR3 totals 14 residues. For the CDR3, the DNA is TGTGCCAGCAGCCTCATGAGTGAATGGACTGAAGCTTTCTTT. This translates into CASSLMSEWTEAFF.

At least ten counts were recorded for this clonotype. V usage is TRBV18 and J usage is TRBJ2-7, with TRBD2 as a possible D gene (7 bases). CDR1 is KGHSH, CDR2 LQKENI, per germline. The CDR3 is 15 residues long. V lost 4 bases and J 4 bases, leaving 17 bases between the germline ends. The CDR3 is CASSRQGTKFYEQYF. The CDR3 DNA reads TGTGCCAGCTCACGGCAGGGGACTAAATTTTACGAGCAGTACTTC.

This clonotype has a count of ten or more. The gene calls are TRBV5-1 and TRBJ1-1, with D hard to call. In germline, CDR1 is SGHRS, CDR2 YFSETQ. V was clipped by 0 bases and J by 1 base, with 19 bases between them. The CDR3 runs to 18 residues. The CDR3 DNA follows: TGCGCCAGCAGCTTGGGACGCATCTTCGACCCCGAGAACACTGAAGCTTTCTTT. This sequence encodes CASSLGRIFDPENTEAFF.

This clonotype appeared many times. The DNA for the CDR3 is TGTGCCAGCAGCCTGAGTCATTTGAACACTGAAGCTTTCTTT. Translating it yields CASSLSHLNTEAFF. The V gene is TRBV6-1, the J gene TRBJ1-1; D unresolved. V lost 6 bases, J lost 0 bases, and 11 bases lay in between. The germline gives CDR1 MNHNS, CDR2 SASEGT. There are 14 residues in the CDR3.

This clonotype was seen repeatedly, ten times or more. The chain combines TRBV10-3 with TRBJ2-2; a possible D gene is TRBD2 (6 bases). Trimming removed 4 bases at V and 6 bases at J, with 12 bases between. Germline V gives CDR1 ENHRY, CDR2 SYGVKD. CDR3 length: 14 residues. The CDR3 is CAISGDSSAGELFF. Here the CDR3 DNA reads TGTGCCATCAGTGGAGACTCTAGCGCCGGGGAGCTGTTTTTT.